A selection of T cell receptor beta chains follows, all from one sample in a study of monozygotic twins with inflammatory bowel disease. TCRdb processed the 5' RACE reads again and assigns one entry to each CDR3 protein, with no DNA. This listing includes around 140,000 distinct CDR3 sequences. Input material: blood. Receptor source: a human donor with ulcerative colitis or Crohn's disease, or a healthy co-twin of an affected twin (not recorded which). The CDR3 runs from the conserved cysteine through the conserved F or W. Each record gives: J gene, V gene, CDR3 protein.

>TRBJ1-5|TRBV5-6
CASHTRGGSNQPQHF
>TRBJ2-6|TRBV28
CASSRGGMSGANVLTF
>TRBJ1-2|TRBV20-1
CSASPPAGMAGYTF
>TRBJ2-1|TRBV5-1
CASSLFHQASSYNEQFF
>TRBJ2-3|TRBV20-1
CSARIEGIGDTQYF
>TRBJ1-6|TRBV10-3
CAISTGGANSPLHF
>TRBJ2-4|TRBV28
CASSFQGLQNIQYF
>TRBJ1-3|TRBV18
CASSPPVPGNTIYF
>TRBJ1-3|TRBV7-8
CASSLGQGAGNTIYF
>TRBJ1-1|TRBV28
CASSLFGQGGHTEAFF
>TRBJ2-3|TRBV2
CASKPSTDTQYF
>TRBJ1-1|TRBV5-6
CASSNPWGEAFF
>TRBJ2-3|TRBV19
CASSPGLAGDADTQYF
>TRBJ2-1|TRBV20-1
CSARAISGTYNEQFF
>TRBJ2-2|TRBV20-1
CSARVSGELFF
>TRBJ2-3|TRBV20-1
CSARDLSGGSRDTQYF
>TRBJ2-3|TRBV6-1
CASSTYEVGRRGDTQYF
>TRBJ2-3|TRBV5-1
CASSLGGQSTDTQYF
>TRBJ1-1|TRBV20-1
CSARPNAEAFF
>TRBJ1-5|TRBV5-1
CASSFGQGLGQPQHF
>TRBJ1-1|TRBV5-1
CASSWDGTGEAFF
>TRBJ2-3|TRBV25-1
CASSEGGGWDTQYF
>TRBJ2-7|TRBV12-5
CASGLSRDFGAYEQYF
>TRBJ2-5|TRBV20-1
CSASASGRPETQYF